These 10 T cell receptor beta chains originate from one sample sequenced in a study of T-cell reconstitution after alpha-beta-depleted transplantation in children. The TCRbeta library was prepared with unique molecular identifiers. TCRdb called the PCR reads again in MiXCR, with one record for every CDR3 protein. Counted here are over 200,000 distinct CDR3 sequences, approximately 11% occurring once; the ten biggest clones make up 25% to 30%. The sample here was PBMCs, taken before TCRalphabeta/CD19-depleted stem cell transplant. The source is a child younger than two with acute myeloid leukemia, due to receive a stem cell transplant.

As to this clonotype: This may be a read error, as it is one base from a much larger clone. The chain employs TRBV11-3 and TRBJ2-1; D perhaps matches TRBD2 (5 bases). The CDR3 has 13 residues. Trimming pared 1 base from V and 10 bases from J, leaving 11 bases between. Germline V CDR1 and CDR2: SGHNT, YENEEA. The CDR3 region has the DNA TGTGCCAGCAGCTTAGGAGGGATCGGGGAGCAGTTCTTC. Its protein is CASSLGGIGEQFF.

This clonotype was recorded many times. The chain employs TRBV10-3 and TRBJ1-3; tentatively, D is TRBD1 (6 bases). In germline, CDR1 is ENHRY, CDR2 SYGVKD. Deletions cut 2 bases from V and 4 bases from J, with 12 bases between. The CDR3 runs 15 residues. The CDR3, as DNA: TGTGCCATCAGTGAGACGGGACAACCGGGAAACACCATATATTTT. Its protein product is CAISETGQPGNTIYF.

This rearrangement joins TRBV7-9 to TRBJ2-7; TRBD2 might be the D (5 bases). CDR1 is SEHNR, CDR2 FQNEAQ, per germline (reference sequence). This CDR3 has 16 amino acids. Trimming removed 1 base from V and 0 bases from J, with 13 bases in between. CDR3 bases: TGTGCCAGCAGCTTAGGAGACGGAGGAAGCTCCTACGAGCAGTACTTC. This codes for CASSLGDGGSSYEQYF. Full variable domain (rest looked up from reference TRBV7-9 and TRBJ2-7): DTGVSQNPRHKITKRGQNVTFRCDPISEHNRLYWYRQTLGQGPEFLTYFQNEAQLEKSRLLSDRFSAERPKGSFSTLEIQRTEQGDSAMYLCASSLGDGGSSYEQYFGPGTRLTVT.

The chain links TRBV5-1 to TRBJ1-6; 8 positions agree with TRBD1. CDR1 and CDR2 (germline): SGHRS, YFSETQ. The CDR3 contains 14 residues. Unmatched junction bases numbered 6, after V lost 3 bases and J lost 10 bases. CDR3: CASSSTGASSPLHF. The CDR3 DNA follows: TGCGCCAGCAGCTCGACAGGGGCATCCTCACCCCTCCACTTT.

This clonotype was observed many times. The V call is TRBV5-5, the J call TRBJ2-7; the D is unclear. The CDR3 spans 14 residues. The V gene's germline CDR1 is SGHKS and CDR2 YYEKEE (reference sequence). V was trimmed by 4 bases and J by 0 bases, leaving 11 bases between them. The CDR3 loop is CASSPTVVSYEQYF. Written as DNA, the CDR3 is TGTGCCAGCAGCCCAACGGTAGTCTCCTACGAGCAGTACTTC.

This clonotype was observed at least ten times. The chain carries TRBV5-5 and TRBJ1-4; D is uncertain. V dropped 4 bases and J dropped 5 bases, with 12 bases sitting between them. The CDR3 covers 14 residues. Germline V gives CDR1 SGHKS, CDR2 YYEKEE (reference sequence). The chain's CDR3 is CASSPRTVNEKLFF. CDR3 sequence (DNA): TGTGCCAGCAGCCCTAGGACGGTGAATGAAAAACTGTTTTTT. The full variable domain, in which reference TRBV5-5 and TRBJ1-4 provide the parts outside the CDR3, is DAGVTQSPTHLIKTRGQQVTLRCSPISGHKSVSWYQQVLGQGPQFIFQYYEKEERGRGNFPDRFSARQFPNYSSELNVNALLLGDSALYLCASSPRTVNEKLFFGSGTQLSVL.

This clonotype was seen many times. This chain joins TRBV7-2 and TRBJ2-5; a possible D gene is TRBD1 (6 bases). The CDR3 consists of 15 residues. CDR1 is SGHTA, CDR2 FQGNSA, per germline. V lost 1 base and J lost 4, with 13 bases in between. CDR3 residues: CASSLVKGTRETQYF. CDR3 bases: TGTGCCAGCAGCTTAGTTAAGGGGACACGAGAGACCCAGTACTTC.

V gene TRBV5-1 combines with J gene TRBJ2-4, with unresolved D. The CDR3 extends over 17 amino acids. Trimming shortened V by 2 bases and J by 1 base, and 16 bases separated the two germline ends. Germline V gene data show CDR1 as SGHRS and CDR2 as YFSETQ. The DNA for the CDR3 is TGCGCCAGCAGCTTACAACCCGAAGGTTTGGCCAAAAACATTCAGTACTTC. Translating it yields CASSLQPEGLAKNIQYF.

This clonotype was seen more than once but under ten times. The CDR3 nucleotides read TGCAGCGTTCCCTTTGGCAGGGCCACTGAAGCTTTCTTT. Amino acid sequence: CSVPFGRATEAFF. The chain is built from TRBV29-1 and TRBJ1-1, with D possibly matching TRBD1 (5 bases). Trimming took off 5 bases at V and 4 bases at J, with 14 bases between the two ends. Looked up from germline, CDR1 is SQVTM and CDR2 is ANQGSEA. This CDR3 comprises 13 residues.

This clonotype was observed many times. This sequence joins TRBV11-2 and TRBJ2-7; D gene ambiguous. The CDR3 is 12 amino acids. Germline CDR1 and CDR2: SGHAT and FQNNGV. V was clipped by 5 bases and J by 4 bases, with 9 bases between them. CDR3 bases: TGTGCCAGCAGCCGTGGCATGTACGAGCAGTACTTC. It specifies CASSRGMYEQYF.